The next 19 T cell receptor beta chains were all read from a single sample in a study of T cell changes during pregnancy in multiple sclerosis. The repertoire was sequenced with immunoSEQ multiplex PCR; TCRdb's copy has only in-frame clones and lacks some. This sample has about 49,000 clones, with 85% to 90% found just once. The source was peripheral blood, collected after pregnancy. These receptor sequences come from a female donor in good health, enrolled as a control in a pregnancy study.

The rearrangement joins TRBV29-1 to TRBJ2-7; 8 nucleotides match TRBD1. The CDR3 has 13 amino acids. Losses at the gene ends were 7 bases for V and 3 bases for J; bases not matched to a gene: 8. Germline loops: CDR1 SQVTM, CDR2 ANQGSEA. The chain's CDR3 is CSARTGKSYEQYF. The CDR3 DNA follows: TGCAGCGCACGGACAGGGAAGAGCTACGAGCAGTACTTC.

With regard to this clone: A read error may account for a junction end that differs from germline. Other nucleotide sequences from this sample produce the same CDR3. CDR3 sequence (DNA): TGTGCTAGCAGCCGGACAGGGCTCCCACCATACAATGAGCAGTTCTTC. Translation gives CASSRTGLPPYNEQFF. This chain joins TRBV7-7 and TRBJ2-1; 8 nucleotides line up with TRBD1. Germline lookup yields CDR1 SSHAT and CDR2 FNYEAQ (reference sequence). The CDR3 length is 16 residues.

The count of this clone is one. The chain couples TRBV28 to TRBJ2-1; the match to TRBD2 covers 15 bases. Germline V gene data show CDR1 as MDHEN and CDR2 as SYDVKM. V lost 4 bases and J lost 7; bases outside the gene matches: 2. The CDR3 loop spans 15 amino acids. The CDR3 DNA reads TGTGCCAGCAGTTCAGGGACTAGCGGGAGGAATGAGCAGTTCTTC. This codes for CASSSGTSGRNEQFF.

The rearrangement joins TRBV2 to TRBJ1-2; D is ambiguous. This CDR3 has 15 residues. Germline V gene sequence: CDR1 SNHLY, CDR2 FYNNEI. V lost 4 bases, J lost 5 bases, and 17 bases lay in between. The CDR3 DNA sequence: TGTGCCAGCAGTGGATACAGAGGGATGGGTTATGGCTACACCTTC. It is translated as CASSGYRGMGYGYTF.

V gene TRBV5-6 combines with J gene TRBJ2-5; 7 bases line up with TRBD1. Trimming took 2 bases from V and 0 from J; bases not matched to a gene: 7. The CDR3 contains 16 residues. The germline V gene has CDR1 SGHDT and CDR2 YYEEEE. In nucleotides, the CDR3 is TGTGCCAGCAGCTTACAGGGGCTAGACTACCAAGAGACCCAGTACTTC. Translating it yields CASSLQGLDYQETQYF. Supplemented by reference TRBV5-6 and TRBJ2-5, the full variable domain reads DAGVTQSPTHLIKTRGQQVTLRCSPKSGHDTVSWYQQALGQGPQFIFQYYEEEERQRGNFPDRFSGHQFPNYSSELNVNALLLGDSALYLCASSLQGLDYQETQYFGPGTRLLVL.

The J gene is TRBJ2-6, the V gene TRBV19, with D hard to call. Germline V gives CDR1 LNHDA, CDR2 SQIVND (reference sequence). The V gene lost 6 bases and the J gene lost 2 bases, with 8 bases spanning the gap. The CDR3 consists of 14 residues. The CDR3: CASSYSTGANVLTF. CDR3 coding DNA: TGTGCCAGTAGCTATTCGACTGGGGCCAACGTCCTGACTTTC.

This chain links TRBV28 with TRBJ2-6; no clear D. The CDR3 totals 15 residues. Germline V lookup: CDR1 MDHEN, CDR2 SYDVKM. Trimming removed 3 bases from V and 0 bases from J, with 6 bases in between. CDR3 protein: CASSLLSSGANVLTF. The DNA of the CDR3 is TGTGCCAGCAGTTTGCTAAGCTCTGGGGCCAACGTCCTGACTTTC. The full variable domain, its missing parts supplied by reference TRBV28 and TRBJ2-6, is DVKVTQSSRYLVKRTGEKVFLECVQDMDHENMFWYRQDPGLGLRLIYFSYDVKMKEKGDIPEGYSVSREKKERFSLILESASTNQTSMYLCASSLLSSGANVLTFGAGSRLTVL.

The rearrangement joins TRBV4-2 to TRBJ2-3; 14 bases are shared with TRBD2. The length of the CDR3 is 16 residues. J was trimmed by 6 bases and V by 4 bases; bases with no gene match: 6. CDR1 and CDR2 (germline): LGHNA, YNFKEQ. The CDR3 coding sequence is TGTGCCAGCAGCCCAGGGACTAGCGGGGGCCCGGATACGCAGTATTTT. This codes for CASSPGTSGGPDTQYF.

J is TRBJ2-3 and V is TRBV7-2; 7 nucleotides line up with TRBD2. Trimming removed 5 bases from V and 3 bases from J; junction bases left unmatched: 11. CDR1 and CDR2 from the germline V gene are SGHTA and FQGNSA. This CDR3 has 16 residues. CDR3 nucleotides: TGTGCCAGCAGCACACTAGCGAGGGTGGCTACAGATACGCAGTATTTT. Encoded protein: CASSTLARVATDTQYF.

The gene calls are TRBV6-5 and TRBJ1-1; no definite D call. Deletions cut 5 bases from V and 2 bases from J, with 12 bases between. CDR1 is MNHEY, CDR2 SVGAGI, per germline. CDR3 length equals 14 residues. The CDR3 reads CASSLRKSNTEAFF. The DNA for the CDR3 is TGTGCCAGCAGTCTAAGAAAGTCTAACACTGAAGCTTTCTTT.

This chain joins TRBV12-2 and TRBJ1-2. TRBV12-2 is annotated as a pseudogene. The CDR3 consists of 17 residues. The CDR3 nucleotides read TGTGCAAGTCGCGGGAGGACGGGCGAGGAGACTAACTATGGCTACACCTTC. Translation: CASRGRTGEETNYGYTF.

This CDR3 reads CASSTGDRRTNYGYTF. In DNA form, the CDR3 reads TGTGCCAGCAGCACGGGGGACAGGAGAACTAACTATGGCTACACCTTC. This rearrangement joins TRBV7-3 to TRBJ1-2; 8 bases align to TRBD1. Per the germline V gene, CDR1 is SGHTA and CDR2 is FQGTGA. CDR3 length: 16 residues. Trimming at V came to 5 bases and at J to 0 bases, leaving 8 bases not matched to a gene.

The J gene is TRBJ1-6, the V gene TRBV23-1, with D perhaps TRBD1 (5 bases). TRBV23-1 is an ORF; its function is uncertain. The CDR3 covers 12 residues. The ends were cut back, 11 bases at V and 9 bases at J, with 14 bases in the middle. The CDR3 DNA follows: TGCGCCGGCCACAGGATGGGTTCACCCCTCCACTTT. Translated: CAGHRMGSPLHF.

The J gene is TRBJ2-5, the V gene TRBV4-2, with 13 bases identical to TRBD2. CDR1 LGHNA and CDR2 YNFKEQ come from the germline V gene. This CDR3 contains 16 residues. V shed 4 bases and J 7 bases; nucleotides not matched to a gene: 9. The CDR3 bases are TGTGCCAGCAGCCCTTCCGGACTAGCGGGAGATGGGACCCAGTACTTC. Amino acid sequence: CASSPSGLAGDGTQYF.

V usage is TRBV19 and J usage is TRBJ2-7, with D maybe TRBD2 (5 bases). The V gene lost 10 bases and the J gene lost 1 base, with 14 bases spanning the gap. CDR3 length: 13 amino acids. CDR1 is LNHDA, CDR2 SQIVND, per germline (reference sequence). In nucleotides, the CDR3 is TGTGCCACCGAAGACGGAGGTTCCTACGAGCAGTACTTC. Translated: CATEDGGSYEQYF.

The CDR3 here is CASSFDRVNTEAFF. Here the CDR3 DNA reads TGTGCCAGCAGCTTCGACAGAGTTAACACTGAAGCTTTCTTT. V and J are TRBV5-6 and TRBJ1-1, with D possibly matching TRBD1 (5 bases). The CDR3 extends over 14 amino acids. Germline V lookup: CDR1 SGHDT, CDR2 YYEEEE. V lost 2 bases and J 2 bases, leaving 10 bases between the germline ends.

This clone was seen just once. The chain is built from TRBV30 and TRBJ2-7, with a tentative D call TRBD1 (5 bases). Germline loops: CDR1 GTSNPN, CDR2 SVGIG (reference sequence). This CDR3 has 14 residues. The V gene lost 0 bases and the J gene lost 9 bases, with 18 bases spanning the gap. The DNA of the CDR3 is TGTGCCTGGAGTGTTCCAGGCAGGGCCCCTGTGCAGTACTTC. Its translation is CAWSVPGRAPVQYF.

The chain recombines TRBV5-1 with TRBJ2-7, with 9 positions matching TRBD2. Germline V gene data show CDR1 as SGHRS and CDR2 as YFSETQ. This CDR3 comprises 17 residues. The J segment lost 3 bases and the V segment lost 4 bases, leaving 14 bases of the junction unmatched. CDR3 sequence: CASSLGAPGTSYYEQYF. For the CDR3, the DNA is TGCGCCAGCAGCCTAGGGGCCCCCGGGACTAGCTACTACGAGCAGTACTTC.

The chain couples TRBV20-1 to TRBJ2-3; D is unclear. The V gene's germline CDR1 is DFQATT and CDR2 SNEGSKA (reference sequence). This CDR3 has 11 amino acids. Trimming stripped 5 bases from V and 0 bases from J, with 3 bases between. The DNA of the CDR3 is TGCAGTGCTCATAGCACAGATACGCAGTATTTT. Translating gives CSAHSTDTQYF.